Shown below are 19 T cell receptor beta chains from a single sample sequenced in a study of shared clonotypes between healthy human individuals. Here immunoSEQ multiplex PCR was the method, and the copy in TCRdb shows in-frame clones only, minus some. In the table there are more than 1,200,000 clones, 97% to 99% of which are singletons. Source material: naive CD4+ T cells sorted from blood. Subset here: CD45RA+ positively selected. Receptors were obtained from a man younger than 45 in good health.

The V call is TRBV5-1, the J call TRBJ1-1; tentative D call: TRBD1 (5 bases). The length of the CDR3 is 14 residues. Trimming took 3 bases from V and 4 from J, leaving 13 bases between them. CDR1 and CDR2 from the germline V gene are SGHRS and YFSETQ. CDR3 in DNA: TGCGCCAGCAGCTCGGGGTCAGGGAGCACTGAAGCTTTCTTT. This gives the protein CASSSGSGSTEAFF.

The chain has TRBV5-1 and TRBJ1-3, with 10 bases fitting TRBD1. Germline V gives CDR1 SGHRS, CDR2 YFSETQ. With V trimmed by 3 bases and J by 6 bases, 12 bases remained unmatched. CDR3 length equals 17 residues. CDR3 in amino acids: CASSSGTGAPLINTIYF. The DNA of the CDR3 is TGCGCCAGCAGCTCCGGGACAGGGGCCCCTCTGATAAACACCATATATTTT.

The chain's CDR3 is CASSPTGGSYGYTF. DNA of the CDR3: TGTGCCAGCAGTCCGACAGGGGGGAGCTATGGCTACACCTTC. The chain couples TRBV7-9 to TRBJ1-2, with 9 bases matching TRBD1. CDR1 SEHNR and CDR2 FQNEAQ come from the germline V gene (reference sequence). Losses at the gene ends were 6 bases for V and 4 bases for J; bases not matched to a gene: 6. This CDR3 spans 14 amino acids.

The V and J genes are TRBV5-1 and TRBJ2-2, with TRBD2 as a possible D gene (5 bases). Germline V gene lookup returns CDR1 SGHRS and CDR2 YFSETQ. The CDR3 spans 15 residues. Trimming took 1 base from V and 6 from J, leaving 13 bases between them. The CDR3 loop is CASSLNRPGSGELFF. The CDR3 region has the DNA TGCGCCAGCAGCTTGAACCGACCGGGATCCGGGGAGCTGTTTTTT. The entire variable domain, with the rest obtained from reference TRBV5-1 and TRBJ2-2, is as follows: KAGVTQTPRYLIKTRGQQVTLSCSPISGHRSVSWYQQTPGQGLQFLFEYFSETQRNKGNFPGRFSGRQFSNSRSEMNVSTLELGDSALYLCASSLNRPGSGELFFGEGSRLTVL.

In nucleotides, the CDR3 is TGTGCCAGCAGCAGGTCGGCTACTAACTATGGCTACACCTTC. Protein product: CASSRSATNYGYTF. The gene calls are TRBV11-2 and TRBJ1-2; D not certain. The CDR3 spans 14 residues. Trimming shortened V by 5 bases and J by 0 bases, and 10 bases separated the two germline ends. Germline loops: CDR1 SGHAT, CDR2 FQNNGV.

The chain is built from TRBV28 and TRBJ1-2, with D possibly matching TRBD1 (6 bases). Trimming removed 2 bases at V and 0 bases at J, with 13 bases between. There are 16 residues in the CDR3. Looked up from germline, CDR1 is MDHEN and CDR2 is SYDVKM. The CDR3 DNA sequence: TGTGCCAGCAGTTTAAGCGGGGGCGGAGCTAACTATGGCTACACCTTC. This encodes CASSLSGGGANYGYTF.

This clone was counted between two and nine times. The chain has TRBV5-1 and TRBJ2-7; a weak D match, TRBD1 (6 bases). The CDR3 sequence is 13 residues long. Trimming left V 4 bases short and J 5 bases short, with 13 bases between. Germline assignment: CDR1 SGHRS and CDR2 YFSETQ. CDR3 coding DNA: TGCGCCAGCAGCGGTACAGGGCGGGACGAGCAGTACTTC. This encodes CASSGTGRDEQYF.

The genes are TRBV5-4 and TRBJ1-1; 7 bases agree with TRBD1. This CDR3 is built from 14 residues. V lost 5 bases and J lost 0; bases outside the gene matches: 4. Looked up from germline, CDR1 is SGHNT and CDR2 is YYREEE (reference sequence). The CDR3 here is CASRSGQVNTEAFF. CDR3 DNA sequence: TGTGCCAGCAGGTCTGGACAGGTGAACACTGAAGCTTTCTTT.

The chain is built from TRBV19 and TRBJ1-1, with no clear D. Germline values: CDR1 LNHDA, CDR2 SQIVND (reference sequence). With 3 bases removed from V and 3 bases from J, the gap between germline ends came to 11 bases. The CDR3 runs 14 residues. CDR3 coding DNA: TGTGCCAGTAGTATGTCCCAGGTGGACACTGAAGCTTTCTTT. Translated, it gives CASSMSQVDTEAFF.

J is TRBJ2-3 and V is TRBV5-4, with 8 bases matching TRBD2. The CDR3 sequence is 15 residues long. The V gene's germline CDR1 is SGHNT and CDR2 YYREEE (reference sequence). J was trimmed by 3 bases and V by 3 bases; bases with no gene match: 6. This chain's CDR3 is CASSSPRGETDTQYF. In nucleotides, the CDR3 is TGTGCCAGCAGCTCCCCGCGGGGGGAAACAGATACGCAGTATTTT. The full variable domain, in which reference TRBV5-4 and TRBJ2-3 provide the parts outside the CDR3, is ETGVTQSPTHLIKTRGQQVTLRCSSQSGHNTVSWYQQALGQGPQFIFQYYREEENGRGNFPPRFSGLQFPNYSSELNVNALELDDSALYLCASSSPRGETDTQYFGPGTRLTVL.

The rearrangement joins TRBV18 to TRBJ2-7; tentatively, D is TRBD1 (6 bases). Germline V gene data show CDR1 as KGHSH and CDR2 as LQKENI. The V and J ends lost 2 bases and 3 bases respectively, with 17 bases between them. This CDR3 is built from 16 residues. The CDR3 spells CASSPTLGQGIYEQYF. Written as DNA, the CDR3 is TGTGCCAGCTCACCAACCCTCGGCCAGGGGATCTACGAGCAGTACTTC.

Of note for this clone: Other DNA sequences in the sample encode the same CDR3. J is TRBJ2-5 and V is TRBV7-2, with 9 bases lining up with TRBD2. The CDR3 loop spans 14 amino acids. Germline V CDR1 and CDR2: SGHTA, FQGNSA. V lost 5 bases and J lost 5; bases outside the gene matches: 6. The CDR3 here is CASSISGRKETQYF. In nucleotides, the CDR3 is TGTGCCAGCAGCATTAGCGGGAGAAAGGAGACCCAGTACTTC.

The chain employs TRBV11-2 and TRBJ2-7, with D uncertain. Germline values: CDR1 SGHAT, CDR2 FQNNGV. This CDR3 region has 12 residues. V was clipped by 4 bases and J by 3 bases, with 7 bases between them. DNA of the CDR3: TGTGCCAGCAGCTACACGAACTACGAGCAGTACTTC. Amino acids: CASSYTNYEQYF.

This clone was seen just once. The chain uses TRBV28 and TRBJ2-7, with 7 bases that match TRBD2. This CDR3 has 17 residues. CDR1 and CDR2 from the germline V gene are MDHEN and SYDVKM. The V gene end was trimmed by 5 bases and the J gene end by 6 bases; junction bases not matched to a gene: 19. CDR3 protein: CASSGGRFLAGVREQYF. CDR3 nucleotide sequence: TGTGCCAGCAGTGGCGGACGGTTTTTGGCGGGAGTCCGCGAGCAGTACTTC.

The chain joins TRBV25-1 to TRBJ1-2, with D possibly matching TRBD1 (5 bases). The germline V gene encodes CDR1 MGHDK and CDR2 SYGVNS. The V end lost 3 bases, the J end lost 5 bases, and 13 bases lay between the germline ends. The CDR3 runs to 14 residues. CDR3 nucleotide sequence: TGTGCCAGCAGTGACAGGGCGGCTACGTATGGCTACACCTTC. As protein: CASSDRAATYGYTF.

V gene TRBV5-1 combines with J gene TRBJ2-1, with D perhaps TRBD1 or TRBD2 (5 bases each). Between the trimmed V and J ends, which lost 3 bases and 5 bases, there was a span of 18 bases. The CDR3 sequence is 16 residues long. Per germline, CDR1 SGHRS and CDR2 YFSETQ. CDR3 in amino acids: CASSSLGQGANNEQFF. The CDR3 bases are TGCGCCAGCAGCTCGCTAGGTCAGGGAGCCAACAATGAGCAGTTCTTC.

Remarks on this clone: Other nucleotide sequences in the sample specify the same CDR3. The chain recombines TRBV7-2 with TRBJ1-3; TRBD1 might be the D (5 bases). Trimming took 4 bases from V and 0 from J, leaving 7 bases between them. Germline loops: CDR1 SGHTA, CDR2 FQGNSA. The CDR3 covers 14 residues. Here the CDR3 reads CASSSGGSGNTIYF. Here the CDR3 DNA reads TGTGCCAGCAGCTCCGGGGGCTCTGGAAACACCATATATTTT.

The chain carries TRBV10-1 and TRBJ2-1; possible D gene TRBD2, 6 bases. Trimming removed 6 bases from V and 8 bases from J, with 11 bases in between. CDR3 length: 12 amino acids. Germline-derived CDR1 and CDR2 are WNHNN and SYGVQD (reference sequence). The CDR3 protein is CASSPGGDEQFF. Here the CDR3 DNA reads TGCGCCAGCAGCCCGGGCGGGGATGAGCAGTTCTTC.

V gene TRBV30 combines with J gene TRBJ2-1, with 9 bases identical to TRBD2. The trim removed 1 base at V and 12 bases at J, leaving 7 bases unmatched. The CDR3 is made up of 13 amino acids. CDR1 and CDR2 (germline): GTSNPN, SVGIG (reference sequence). The CDR3 reads CAWSGGRAEGQFF. The CDR3 DNA is TGTGCCTGGAGTGGCGGGAGGGCCGAGGGGCAGTTCTTC.